The clone carrying this T cell receptor beta chain was detected a few times. Its specificity is unknown. Researchers ran the PCR with 60 Vbeta and 13 Jbeta primers. Sequencing used immunoSEQ multiplex PCR; TCRdb keeps in-frame clones, though not all of them. There are around 160,000 clones in the sample; roughly 80% occur only once, and over 4.5% lies in the top ten. The source of the sample is a study of cytomegalovirus exposure and HLA in healthy donors. Study-level findings and limits: It was in a later analysis that TCR association rates were seen to vary by HLA locus, highest for DRB1 and lowest for HLA-C. Most subjects had HLA-A and HLA-B alleles reportedly predicted accurately by TCR beta sequences. In vitro, three CMV-associated chains proved specific for CMV antigens.

The germline V and J ends were trimmed by 0 bases and 8 bases, with 14 bases remaining between them. Germline CDR1 and CDR2: SGHRS and YFSETQ. The CDR3 spans 14 residues. The sample comprised PBMCs. This chain connects TRBV5-1 to TRBJ1-1; perhaps TRBD1 as D (6 bases). This TCR was recovered from a male donor in good health and CMV-seronegative. The chain's CDR3 is CASSLEGVGVEAFF. The DNA of the CDR3 is TGCGCCAGCAGCTTGGAGGGGGTCGGAGTAGAAGCTTTCTTT.